The clone carrying this TCR beta chain occurred once. Its cognate antigen is unknown. This entry is derived from a study of blood T cells in healthy people across ages. Study conclusions and caveats: A roughly linear age-dependent decrease characterized TCR beta diversity per million T cells. Calculation of diversity from one million T cells yielded estimates considered to be underestimates.

Combining a sample-barcoded 5' primer with a J-beta primer mix, a second PCR ran for roughly 6 to 11 cycles. The template-switch adaptor, which had 12 random nucleotides, put a tag on each cDNA molecule. TCRdb ran MiXCR on the 5' RACE reads and lists one entry per CDR3 protein. Found here are 730,000 or so distinct CDR3 sequences, roughly 45% of them singletons; the top ten hold 20% to 25%. The germline V gene encodes CDR1 KGHDR and CDR2 SFDVKD. Losses at the gene ends were 5 bases for V and 9 bases for J; bases not matched to a gene: 11. The CDR3 runs to 16 residues. It was 9.5 to 10 milliliters of peripheral blood that were drawn from each donor.

This TCR was sampled from a woman aged 55-69 years in good health. Sequencing was done on a sample of blood. The chain uses TRBV24-1 and TRBJ2-1; 11 bases map to TRBD1. CDR3 coding DNA: TGTGCCACCAGTGGTGCCGGGACAGGGGGATCGGGTGAGCAGTTCTTC. Translating it yields CATSGAGTGGSGEQFF.